Shown below are 32 T cell receptor beta chains from a single sample sequenced in a study of OX40 agonist ivuxolimab in advanced cancers. Assay: immunoSEQ multiplex PCR; the TCRdb copy retains only in-frame clones and omits some. The data contain about 86,000 clones, about 89% of them singletons. Specimen: CD4+ or CD8+ T cells sorted from blood, collected in a trial of the OX40 agonist ivuxolimab. The receptors were sampled from an adult with an advanced solid tumor such as melanoma, head and neck, liver or kidney cancer.

This clone was observed a single time. The chain joins TRBV2 to TRBJ1-5; a possible D gene is TRBD1 (5 bases). Looked up from germline, CDR1 is SNHLY and CDR2 is FYNNEI. Trimming removed 6 bases from V and 9 bases from J, with 12 bases in between. This CDR3 has 12 amino acids. CDR3 in DNA: TGTGCCAGCAGAAGTCCAGGGTGGCCCCAGCATTTT. Its protein is CASRSPGWPQHF.

V and J are TRBV6-1 and TRBJ1-2; D may be TRBD1 (5 bases). The CDR3 loop spans 16 amino acids. The ends were cut back, 1 base at V and 0 bases at J, with 12 bases in the middle. Germline CDR1 is MNHNS and CDR2 is SASEGT. Here the CDR3 DNA reads TGTGCCAGCAGTGAAGGGAGGGGTATTCCTAACTATGGCTACACCTTC. This sequence encodes CASSEGRGIPNYGYTF.

The chain carries TRBV11-2 and TRBJ1-1, with D unresolved. The CDR3 is made up of 13 amino acids. Trimming stripped 1 base from V and 4 bases from J, with 7 bases between. Germline values: CDR1 SGHAT, CDR2 FQNNGV. The CDR3 loop reads CASSLVDPTEAFF. CDR3 in DNA: TGTGCCAGCAGCTTAGTCGACCCCACTGAAGCTTTCTTT.

The chain combines TRBV9 with TRBJ2-5; TRBD2 matches 7 bases. The V gene's germline CDR1 is SGDLS and CDR2 YYNGEE. There are 14 residues in the CDR3. Germline trimming cut 3 bases from V and 0 bases from J; bases unmatched to any gene: 2. In nucleotides, the CDR3 is TGTGCCAGCAGCGCACTAGCGTACCAAGAGACCCAGTACTTC. This translates into CASSALAYQETQYF.

The V gene is TRBV29-1, the J gene TRBJ2-5; D is unclear. Trimming removed 2 bases at V and 4 bases at J, with 17 bases between. This CDR3 is built from 15 residues. Germline V gene sequence: CDR1 SQVTM, CDR2 ANQGSEA. CDR3 DNA sequence: TGCAGCGTTGAAAGGTTTGCGTCTCCAAGAGAGACCCAGTACTTC. This encodes CSVERFASPRETQYF.

This chain joins TRBV6-5 and TRBJ1-3; D not certain. The CDR3 extends over 14 amino acids. Trimming removed 5 bases at V and 0 bases at J, with 8 bases between. Germline CDR1 is MNHEY and CDR2 is SVGAGI. The CDR3 bases are TGTGCCAGCAGTACCCAGAGCTCTGGAAACACCATATATTTT. Its translation is CASSTQSSGNTIYF.

V gene TRBV28 combines with J gene TRBJ2-2, with no clear D. The CDR3 sequence is 13 residues long. Per germline, CDR1 MDHEN and CDR2 SYDVKM. Trimming removed 6 bases from V and 6 bases from J, with 11 bases in between. The CDR3 sequence is CASRPRLSGELFF. The CDR3 DNA reads as TGTGCCAGCAGACCTCGTTTGTCCGGGGAGCTGTTTTTT.

The J gene is TRBJ1-2, the V gene TRBV15; D may be TRBD1 (6 bases). This CDR3 spans 18 amino acids. Germline V gives CDR1 LNHNV, CDR2 YYDKDF (reference sequence). V was pared by 0 bases and J by 4 bases, with 21 bases between. CDR3 region: CATSRDYEGTGWGYGYTF. The DNA for the CDR3 is TGTGCCACCAGCAGAGATTACGAGGGAACAGGGTGGGGCTATGGCTACACCTTC.

This clone was counted a single time. V is TRBV27 and J is TRBJ2-1, with D tentatively TRBD1 (6 bases). The V and J ends lost 8 bases and 2 bases respectively, with 10 bases between them. The germline gives CDR1 MNHEY, CDR2 SMNVEV (reference sequence). The CDR3 extends over 13 amino acids. CDR3: CASATGPYNEQFF. CDR3 DNA: TGTGCCAGCGCGACAGGACCCTACAATGAGCAGTTCTTC.

This chain joins TRBV7-8 and TRBJ2-6, with 10 nucleotides matching TRBD1. V shed 5 bases, J shed 1 base, and the junction held 17 bases outside the gene matches. The germline CDR1 and CDR2 sequences are SGHVS and FQNEAQ. The CDR3 extends over 21 amino acids. CDR3 nucleotide sequence: TGTGCCAGCAGCACTAGAATCGGACAGGGGGATCGCAAGTCTGGGGCCAACGTCCTGACTTTC. Translated, it gives CASSTRIGQGDRKSGANVLTF.

The chain recombines TRBV30 with TRBJ2-2; D is perhaps TRBD1 (6 bases). The CDR3 loop spans 11 amino acids. CDR1 is GTSNPN, CDR2 SVGIG, per germline (reference sequence). V was shortened by 6 bases and J by 6 bases, with 8 bases between the two germline ends. CDR3 sequence reads: CACQGSGELFF. CDR3 nucleotides: TGTGCCTGTCAGGGGTCCGGGGAGCTGTTTTTT. Full variable domain (rest looked up from reference TRBV30 and TRBJ2-2): SQTIHQWPATLVQPVGSPLSLECTVEGTSNPNLYWYRQAAGRGLQLLFYSVGIGQISSEVPQNLSASRPQDRQFILSSKKLLLSDSGFYLCACQGSGELFFGEGSRLTVL.

J is TRBJ1-1 and V is TRBV10-1, with a tentative D call TRBD1 (5 bases). CDR3 length: 14 amino acids. Germline CDR1 WNHNN, CDR2 SYGVQD (reference sequence). Between the trimmed V and J ends, which lost 6 bases and 5 bases, there was a span of 16 bases. CDR3 nucleotide sequence: TGCGCCAGCAGGCCCGACAGTAGGAGGACTGAAGCTTTCTTT. This codes for CASRPDSRRTEAFF.

The V call is TRBV11-3, the J call TRBJ1-1, with TRBD1 matching 8 bases. Losses at the gene ends were 1 base for V and 5 bases for J; bases not matched to a gene: 3. The CDR3 is 14 residues long. CDR1 and CDR2 from the germline V gene are SGHNT and YENEEA. CDR3 coding DNA: TGTGCCAGCAGCTTAGCGACAGGGGATACTGAAGCTTTCTTT. Amino acids: CASSLATGDTEAFF.

V is TRBV29-1 and J is TRBJ2-1; D not resolved. The germline CDR1 and CDR2 sequences are SQVTM and ANQGSEA. Deletions cut 7 bases from V and 3 bases from J, with 10 bases between. CDR3 length equals 12 residues. CDR3 nucleotide sequence: TGCAGCGCCGGGCTAAACTACAATGAGCAGTTCTTC. It translates to CSAGLNYNEQFF.

The CDR3 spells CAWNRQGGAGEKLFF. In DNA, the CDR3 is TGTGCCTGGAATCGTCAAGGGGGGGCTGGGGAAAAACTGTTTTTT. The V call is TRBV30, the J call TRBJ1-4; D perhaps matches TRBD1 (6 bases). From germline, CDR1 is GTSNPN and CDR2 SVGIG (reference sequence). V was clipped by 4 bases and J by 8 bases, with 20 bases between them. The CDR3 consists of 15 residues.

The chain is built from TRBV27 and TRBJ1-1; D is possibly TRBD1 (6 bases). There are 16 residues in the CDR3. Germline V gene data show CDR1 as MNHEY and CDR2 as SMNVEV (reference sequence). Between the trimmed V and J ends, which lost 5 bases and 3 bases, there was a span of 19 bases. CDR3 sequence: CASSVGLWGLHTEAFF. The CDR3 DNA follows: TGTGCCAGCAGTGTGGGACTCTGGGGGCTGCACACTGAAGCTTTCTTT.

The V gene is TRBV5-6, the J gene TRBJ1-2; tentatively, D is TRBD1 (5 bases). The CDR3 spans 13 residues. Between the trimmed V and J ends, which lost 1 base and 8 bases, there was a span of 12 bases. Per the germline V gene, CDR1 is SGHDT and CDR2 is YYEEEE. The CDR3 nucleotides read TGTGCCAGCAGCTTGTCTGGGGGATGGGGCTACACCTTC. Residues: CASSLSGGWGYTF.

The chain has TRBV9 and TRBJ2-3; possible D gene TRBD1, 5 bases. V lost 2 bases to trimming and J lost 2 bases, with 15 bases between them. This CDR3 is built from 16 residues. From germline, CDR1 is SGDLS and CDR2 YYNGEE. CDR3 in DNA: TGTGCCAGCAGCGTGGGGCTGGCGGAACACACAGATACGCAGTATTTT. Amino acids: CASSVGLAEHTDTQYF.

This clone has just a few counts. The chain has TRBV9 and TRBJ2-7; tentative D call: TRBD2 (6 bases). The CDR3 spans 12 residues. Per the germline V gene, CDR1 is SGDLS and CDR2 is YYNGEE. Trimming cost V 3 bases and J 5 bases, with 9 bases left between them. In DNA, the CDR3 is TGTGCCAGCAGCGCGACGGGAGACGAGCAGTACTTC. It specifies CASSATGDEQYF.

The CDR3 DNA is TGCGCCAGCAGCCAAGCGAGGACAGGGACAGATACGCAGTATTTT. Its translation is CASSQARTGTDTQYF. The gene calls are TRBV4-1 and TRBJ2-3; 8 bases fit TRBD1. V gave up 1 base and J gave up 3 bases; unmatched junction bases: 3. The CDR3 is 15 residues long. Germline V gives CDR1 MGHRA, CDR2 YSYEKL.

The genes are TRBV19 and TRBJ1-1; 12 bases are shared with TRBD1. The V gene's germline CDR1 is LNHDA and CDR2 SQIVND (reference sequence). The V and J ends lost 6 bases and 8 bases, in that order; junction bases with no gene match: 10. CDR3 length: 15 residues. The CDR3 sequence: CASSRGTGGLAEAFF. CDR3 nucleotides: TGTGCCAGTAGCCGGGGGACAGGGGGCTTAGCCGAAGCTTTCTTT.

This chain joins TRBV2 and TRBJ2-7; 13 bases match TRBD2. This CDR3 contains 13 residues. V trimming: 8 bases; J trimming: 6 bases; junction bases outside the gene matches: 4. The germline V gene encodes CDR1 SNHLY and CDR2 FYNNEI. For the CDR3, the DNA is TGTGCCAGCTCCGGGACTAGCGGGATCGAGCAGTACTTC. Translated: CASSGTSGIEQYF.

The chain joins TRBV7-9 to TRBJ2-5; no clear D. Germline loops: CDR1 SEHNR, CDR2 FQNEAQ (reference sequence). This CDR3 is 14 amino acids long. V shed 2 bases and J shed 1 base, with 8 bases lying between them. CDR3 protein: CASSLIVLQETQYF. CDR3 DNA: TGTGCCAGCAGCTTAATCGTCCTCCAAGAGACCCAGTACTTC.

This chain connects TRBV7-3 to TRBJ2-5, with D possibly TRBD2 on 6 matching bases. The CDR3 spans 15 residues. The V gene's germline CDR1 is SGHTA and CDR2 FQGTGA. With 4 bases removed from V and 3 bases from J, the gap between germline ends came to 15 bases. This CDR3 is CASSYGISGEETQYF. DNA of the CDR3: TGTGCCAGCAGCTACGGAATTAGCGGAGAAGAGACCCAGTACTTC.

V is TRBV30 and J is TRBJ1-4, with a tentative D call TRBD1 (5 bases). The CDR3 has 13 amino acids. V was cut by 0 bases and J by 11 bases, with 13 bases left in between. The germline CDR1 and CDR2 sequences are GTSNPN and SVGIG (reference sequence). CDR3 nucleotide sequence: TGTGCCTGGAGTGTACTTTACTCAGGGAAACTGTTTTTT. Protein: CAWSVLYSGKLFF.

This clone was recorded a few times. J is TRBJ2-3 and V is TRBV5-1; 12 bases agree with TRBD2. The CDR3 extends over 17 amino acids. V gave up 4 bases and J gave up 2 bases; unmatched junction bases: 8. Germline V gene sequence: CDR1 SGHRS, CDR2 YFSETQ. The CDR3 here is CASSPGRLAGVTDTQYF. The CDR3 nucleotides are TGCGCCAGCAGCCCGGGCCGACTAGCGGGAGTCACAGATACGCAGTATTTT.

This rearrangement joins TRBV7-9 to TRBJ2-1; 9 nucleotides agree with TRBD2. V dropped 5 bases and J dropped 6; count of bases not matched to a gene: 11. In germline, CDR1 is SEHNR, CDR2 FQNEAQ (reference sequence). The CDR3 has 16 amino acids. The CDR3 DNA is TGTGCCAGCAGCGTCGGTGGGACTAGCATAGGCAATGAGCAGTTCTTC. Amino acids: CASSVGGTSIGNEQFF.

The rearrangement uses TRBV6-6 and TRBJ2-7; 7 positions match TRBD1. The germline V gene encodes CDR1 MNHNY and CDR2 SVGAGI (reference sequence). J lost 3 bases, V lost 2 bases, and 7 bases had no gene match. The length of the CDR3 is 15 residues. In nucleotides, the CDR3 is TGTGCCAGCAGTTACGGCCGGCAGGGGGACTACGAGCAGTACTTC. Encoded protein: CASSYGRQGDYEQYF.

The chain employs TRBV27 and TRBJ2-2, with no clear D. The CDR3 has 12 amino acids. The germline V gene encodes CDR1 MNHEY and CDR2 SMNVEV (reference sequence). V lost 6 bases and J 1 base, leaving 3 bases between the germline ends. CDR3 residues: CASRLNTGELFF. The CDR3 DNA reads TGTGCCAGCAGACTGAACACCGGGGAGCTGTTTTTT.

The V call is TRBV7-9, the J call TRBJ1-1, with 10 nucleotides matching TRBD1. Germline V gene data show CDR1 as SEHNR and CDR2 as FQNEAQ (reference sequence). CDR3 size: 14 residues. After removal of 2 bases from V and 4 bases from J, the junction contained 1 base not matched to a gene. DNA of the CDR3: TGTGCCAGCAGCTTAAGGGACAGGGGCACTGAAGCTTTCTTT. Residues: CASSLRDRGTEAFF.

CDR3 in amino acids: CASSVSRGDTQYF. CDR3 in DNA: TGTGCCAGCAGCGTGTCGCGGGGAGATACGCAGTATTTT. The chain combines TRBV9 with TRBJ2-3, with a possible D match to TRBD2 (6 bases). The V end was cut by 2 bases, the J end by 5 bases, with 9 bases between. The CDR3 has 13 residues. CDR1 is SGDLS and CDR2 is YYNGEE in the germline V gene.

This chain joins TRBV7-9 and TRBJ2-2, with D uncertain. This CDR3 is built from 15 residues. The germline gives CDR1 SEHNR, CDR2 FQNEAQ (reference sequence). The V and J ends lost 1 base and 7 bases respectively, with 13 bases between them. CDR3 nucleotide sequence: TGTGCCAGCAGCTTAGGGGGTCAGTCGGACGGGGAGCTGTTTTTT. It codes for CASSLGGQSDGELFF.